The sequence of this T cell receptor beta chain was determined in a study of regulatory T cells in long-lasting Graves disease. Study context: Newly diagnosed Graves' patients had under 3 months of antithyroid drugs. Study results and limitations: Newly diagnosed patients had higher TCR diversity than persistent Graves' patients did. Public clonotype sharing was higher in persistent than newly diagnosed patients.

The V end was cut by 0 bases, the J end by 7 bases, with 15 bases between. From germline, CDR1 is MNHEY and CDR2 SVGAGI. The CDR3 runs 16 residues. Sample time point: newly diagnosed GD, antithyroid drugs for less than 3 months. Preparation of the TCR library used RNA extracted from PBMCs. Construction of TCR beta libraries relied on iRepertoire HTBI primers and on Arm-PCR targeting CDR3 regions. In the study's own analysis: Identified across the samples were approximately 60 TRBV segments and 14 TRBJ segments. TCRdb processed the multiplex PCR reads anew with MiXCR; each CDR3 protein has one entry. What appears here as the V and J calls and clone size reflects TCRdb's work, not the paper's. The sample shows around 480,000 distinct CDR3 sequences, more than 15% of them seen only once. Remarks on this clonotype: Its specificity is unknown.

These sequences were also reported in another study, on T cells in Graves' hyperthyroidism and ophthalmopathy.

The sample here was peripheral blood mononuclear cells (PBMCs), taken at new diagnosis, from a patient treated with antithyroid drugs. The V and J genes are TRBV6-5 and TRBJ1-4; D is possibly TRBD1 (5 bases). The receptor comes from a woman aged 35-65 years with Graves disease. CDR3 nucleotide sequence: TGTGCCAGCAGTTACTCGATGGGGGAGGGAGGTGAAAAACTGTTTTTT. This codes for CASSYSMGEGGEKLFF.